These T cell receptor beta chains were read from a single sample in a study of T cells in Graves' hyperthyroidism and ophthalmopathy. Each CDR3 protein gets one entry after TCRdb re-called the multiplex PCR reads with MiXCR. Of 650,000 to 700,000 distinct CDR3 sequences in the sample, around 15% are singletons; the top ten hold around 15%. Sequenced input: blood. The receptors were sampled from a man over 45 with Graves' hyperthyroidism. Both conserved end residues are part of each CDR3. A D gene is named only where the DNA matches it firmly. Where a row states a size, it is once, few, many or the class of an expanded clone; other rows omit it.

>.|few|TRBV19|TRBJ2-1
CASSIGYWNEQFF
TGTGCCAGTAGTATAGGGTATTGGAATGAGCAGTTCTTC
>TRBD2|many|TRBV12-3/TRBV12-4|TRBJ2-3
CASRILAEMDTQYF
TGTGCCAGCCGTATTCTAGCGGAGATGGATACGCAGTATTTT
>TRBD2|few|TRBV6-1|TRBJ2-1
CASSEWREAHNEQFF
TGTGCCAGCAGTGAGTGGCGGGAGGCTCACAATGAGCAGTTCTTC
>TRBD1|.|TRBV5-1|TRBJ1-4
CASSLEGGLEKLFF
TGCGCCAGCAGCTTGGAAGGGGGCCTCGAAAAACTGTTTTTT
>.|many|TRBV24-1|TRBJ2-5
CATGDQAGVQETQYF
TGTGCCACCGGTGACCAGGCCGGGGTCCAAGAGACCCAGTACTTC
>.|many|TRBV4-3|TRBJ1-2
CASSQYTDNYGYTF
TGCGCCAGCAGCCAATATACAGATAACTATGGCTACACCTTC
>TRBD2|.|TRBV7-9|TRBJ2-3
CASSLATSVSPDTQYF
TGTGCCAGCAGCTTAGCTACTAGCGTAAGTCCAGATACGCAGTATTTT
>.|many|TRBV10-3|TRBJ1-2
CAISEGYGPNYGYTF
TGTGCCATCAGTGAGGGTTATGGGCCTAACTATGGCTACACCTTC
>.|few|TRBV20-1|TRBJ1-5
CSARSPGERQPQHF
TGCAGTGCGAGGTCCCCAGGGGAAAGGCAGCCCCAGCATTTT
>TRBD2|.|TRBV24-1|TRBJ2-1
CATSDSFSGSVYNEQFF
TGTGCCACCAGTGATTCGTTTAGCGGGAGCGTCTACAATGAGCAGTTCTTC
>.|.|TRBV5-1|TRBJ2-1
CASSQPRGTALVGLYNEQFF
TGCGCCAGCAGTCAACCACGTGGGACAGCCCTAGTGGGACTCTACAATGAGCAGTTCTTC
>.|.|TRBV10-1|TRBJ1-1
CASSESRGTGAFF
TGCGCCAGCAGTGAGTCAAGGGGTACTGGAGCTTTCTTT
>.|few|TRBV29-1|TRBJ2-2
CSVEISFGSGELFF
TGCAGCGTTGAAATTTCGTTCGGCTCCGGGGAGCTGTTTTTT
>.|many|TRBV12-3/TRBV12-4|TRBJ1-2
CASSKGDGYTF
TGTGCCAGCAGCAAAGGTGACGGCTACACCTTC
>TRBD1|.|TRBV18|TRBJ2-1
CASSRGQGKGNEQFF
TGTGCCAGCTCACGGGGACAGGGAAAGGGCAATGAGCAGTTCTTC
>.|many|TRBV25-1|TRBJ2-7
CASSDDPPQLRSSYEQYF
TGTGCCAGCAGTGATGACCCCCCCCAGCTAAGAAGCTCCTACGAGCAGTACTTC
>TRBD1|.|TRBV6-1|TRBJ1-3
CASLTGAFGNTIYF
TGTGCCAGCCTGACAGGGGCATTTGGAAACACCATATATTTT
>.|many|TRBV2|TRBJ2-2
CASSDQGHTGELFF
TGTGCCAGCAGTGACCAGGGGCACACCGGGGAGCTGTTTTTT
>.|many|TRBV24-1|TRBJ2-3
CATSEGVQTQYF
TGTGCCACCAGTGAAGGGGTTCAGACGCAGTATTTT
>TRBD1|many|TRBV28|TRBJ1-2
CASSPGGTGAYGYTF
TGTGCCAGCAGTCCCGGCGGGACAGGGGCCTATGGCTACACCTTC